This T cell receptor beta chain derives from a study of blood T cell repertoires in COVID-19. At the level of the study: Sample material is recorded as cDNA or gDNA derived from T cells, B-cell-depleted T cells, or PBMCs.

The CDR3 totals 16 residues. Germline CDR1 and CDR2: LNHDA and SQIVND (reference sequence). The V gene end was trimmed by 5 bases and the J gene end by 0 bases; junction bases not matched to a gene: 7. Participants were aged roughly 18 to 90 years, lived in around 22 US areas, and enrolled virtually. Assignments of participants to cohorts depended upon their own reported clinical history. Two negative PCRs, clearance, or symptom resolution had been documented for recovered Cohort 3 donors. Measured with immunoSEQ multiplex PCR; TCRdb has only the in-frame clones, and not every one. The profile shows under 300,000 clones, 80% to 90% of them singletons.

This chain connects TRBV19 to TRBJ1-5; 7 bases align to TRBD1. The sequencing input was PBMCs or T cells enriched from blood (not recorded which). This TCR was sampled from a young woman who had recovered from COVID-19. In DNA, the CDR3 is TGTGCCAGTAGTTCAACAGGGGCGGATAGCAATCAGCCCCAGCATTTT. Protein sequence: CASSSTGADSNQPQHF.